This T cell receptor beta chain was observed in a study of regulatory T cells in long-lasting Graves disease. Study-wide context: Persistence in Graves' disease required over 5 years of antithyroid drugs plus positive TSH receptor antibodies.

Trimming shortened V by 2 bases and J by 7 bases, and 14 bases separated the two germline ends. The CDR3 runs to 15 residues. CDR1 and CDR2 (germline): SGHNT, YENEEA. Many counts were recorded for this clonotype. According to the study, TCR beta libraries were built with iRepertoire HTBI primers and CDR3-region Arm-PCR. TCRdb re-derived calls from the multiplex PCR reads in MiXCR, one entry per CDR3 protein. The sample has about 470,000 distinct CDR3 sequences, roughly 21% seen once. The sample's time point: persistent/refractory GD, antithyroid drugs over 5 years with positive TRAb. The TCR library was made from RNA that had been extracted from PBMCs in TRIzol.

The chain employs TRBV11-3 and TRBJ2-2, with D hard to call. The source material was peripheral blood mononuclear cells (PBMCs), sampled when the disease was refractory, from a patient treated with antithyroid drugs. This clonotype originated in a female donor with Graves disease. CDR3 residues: CASSLRTTKIGELFF. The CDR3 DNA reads TGTGCCAGCAGCTTAAGGACGACCAAGATCGGGGAGCTGTTTTTT.